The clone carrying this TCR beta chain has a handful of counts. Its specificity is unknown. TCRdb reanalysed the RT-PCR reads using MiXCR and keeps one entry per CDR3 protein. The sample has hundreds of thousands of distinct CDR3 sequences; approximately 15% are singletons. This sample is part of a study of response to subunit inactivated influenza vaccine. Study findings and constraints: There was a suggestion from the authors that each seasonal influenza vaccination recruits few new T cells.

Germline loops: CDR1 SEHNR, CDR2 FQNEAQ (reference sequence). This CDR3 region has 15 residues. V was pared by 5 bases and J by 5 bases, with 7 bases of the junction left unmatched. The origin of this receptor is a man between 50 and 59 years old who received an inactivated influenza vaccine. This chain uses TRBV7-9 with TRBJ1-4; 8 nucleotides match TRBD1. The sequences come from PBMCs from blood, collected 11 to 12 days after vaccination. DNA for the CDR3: TGTGCCAGCAGCATGAAGACAGGGGTAAATGAAAAACTGTTTTTT. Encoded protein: CASSMKTGVNEKLFF.